These T cell receptor beta chains were read from a single sample in a study of identical twins. Each CDR3 protein is one row after TCRdb ran MiXCR on the 5' RACE reads. The data show 500,000 or so distinct CDR3 sequences, 20% to 25% seen once. These same data were also listed under a study on T cells expressing NK-cell markers.

Sequencing used CD4+ T cells sorted from blood. The receptors were gathered from a woman in her late teens or twenties in good health. The CDR3 runs from the conserved cysteine through the conserved F or W. A D gene is named only where the DNA matches it firmly. Rows give clone size only sometimes, using once, few, many, or a class for an expanded clone.

v_call	d_call	clone_size	j_call	cdr3_aa	cdr3_nt
TRBV10-3	TRBD1	-	TRBJ1-1	CAISESDRGHTEAFF	TGTGCCATCAGTGAGTCTGATAGGGGGCACACTGAAGCTTTCTTT
TRBV10-3	-	few	TRBJ1-2	CAISESKGQDYYGYTF	TGTGCCATCAGTGAGTCGAAAGGGCAGGATTACTATGGCTACACCTTC
TRBV4-3	-	-	TRBJ1-1	CASSQEGGEQAFF	TGCGCCAGCAGCCAAGAGGGGGGCGAACAAGCTTTCTTT
TRBV10-2	TRBD2	few	TRBJ2-1	CASSRTSFDEQFF	TGCGCCAGCAGCCGGACTAGTTTCGATGAGCAGTTCTTC
TRBV7-2	-	-	TRBJ1-2	CASSLEVGRQYGYTF	TGTGCCAGCAGCTTAGAAGTTGGGCGGCAGTATGGCTACACCTTC
TRBV6-5	TRBD2	-	TRBJ2-5	CASSYRGRAGTQYF	TGTGCCAGCAGTTACCGCGGGAGGGCCGGGACCCAGTACTTC
TRBV20-1	TRBD2	few	TRBJ2-3	CSALGTRSTDTQYF	TGCAGTGCCCTCGGGACTAGGAGCACAGATACGCAGTATTTT
TRBV19	-	-	TRBJ1-5	CASNPAVGPQHF	TGTGCCAGTAACCCGGCCGTTGGGCCCCAGCATTTT
TRBV20-1	-	-	TRBJ2-7	CSAAGAASYEQYF	TGCAGTGCGGCGGGGGCAGCCAGCTACGAGCAGTACTTC
TRBV20-1	-	-	TRBJ1-5	CSALEDSNQPQHF	TGCAGTGCTTTAGAGGACAGCAATCAGCCCCAGCATTTT
TRBV20-1	-	-	TRBJ2-2	CSAYGRRGAGELFF	TGCAGTGCTTACGGGAGGAGGGGGGCCGGGGAGCTGTTTTTT
TRBV10-3	TRBD2	-	TRBJ2-3	CAISVDSGGYTDTQYF	TGTGCCATCAGTGTTGATAGCGGGGGATACACAGATACGCAGTATTTT
TRBV20-1	-	few	TRBJ2-3	CSAVGGGADTQYF	TGCAGTGCGGTAGGGGGAGGGGCAGATACGCAGTATTTT
TRBV12-3/TRBV12-4	TRBD2	many	TRBJ2-7	CASSSLRVAGAYEQYF	TGTGCCAGCAGTTCTCTGAGGGTGGCGGGAGCCTACGAGCAGTACTTC
TRBV20-1	TRBD2	-	TRBJ2-1	CSARTSGGARRVNEQFF	TGCAGTGCTAGGACTAGCGGGGGGGCCCGGAGGGTCAATGAGCAGTTCTTC
TRBV6-1	-	-	TRBJ2-2	CASRHQNTGELFF	TGTGCCAGCAGACACCAAAACACCGGGGAGCTGTTTTTT
TRBV5-1	-	-	TRBJ1-1	CASSLGLGEPDTEAFF	TGCGCCAGCAGCTTGGGCTTAGGAGAGCCTGACACTGAAGCTTTCTTT
TRBV5-1	-	few	TRBJ2-3	CASSLVGGMADTQYF	TGCGCCAGCAGCTTGGTCGGAGGAATGGCAGATACGCAGTATTTT
TRBV7-7	TRBD2	few	TRBJ2-1	CASSYLAGPDNEQFF	TGTGCCAGCAGCTACCTAGCGGGGCCAGACAATGAGCAGTTCTTC
TRBV2	TRBD1	-	TRBJ2-1	CASARDRSDNEQFF	TGTGCCAGTGCCCGGGACAGGTCCGACAATGAGCAGTTCTTC
TRBV20-1	-	-	TRBJ2-7	CSALAGTIPHEQYF	TGCAGTGCTCTTGCCGGGACGATTCCCCACGAGCAGTACTTC
TRBV11-2	-	few	TRBJ2-5	CASSLRGRGSVFQETQYF	TGTGCCAGCAGCTTAAGGGGTCGTGGAAGCGTCTTCCAAGAGACCCAGTACTTC
TRBV5-5	TRBD2	-	TRBJ2-2	CASSIQRERTGELFF	TGTGCCAGCAGCATCCAGCGGGAGAGGACCGGGGAGCTGTTTTTT
TRBV11-2	TRBD2	-	TRBJ2-7	CASSKLAGEYNYEQYF	TGTGCCAGCAGCAAACTAGCGGGGGAGTACAACTACGAGCAGTACTTC
TRBV2	-	-	TRBJ2-7	CASNKDVSRDEQYF	TGTGCCAGCAACAAGGACGTCTCTAGGGACGAGCAGTACTTC
TRBV11-2	TRBD1	many	TRBJ2-1	CASSHGQGTIEQFF	TGTGCCAGCAGCCACGGACAGGGAACGATTGAGCAGTTCTTC
TRBV7-2	-	few	TRBJ2-3	CASSSDRLRSTDTQYF	TGTGCCAGCAGCTCCGACAGGTTAAGGAGCACAGATACGCAGTATTTT
TRBV19	-	-	TRBJ1-5	CASSRTTASTKAGNQPQHF	TGTGCCAGTAGCCGTACCACGGCTTCCACTAAGGCAGGCAATCAGCCCCAGCATTTT
TRBV20-1	-	-	TRBJ2-1	CSARRDTLYNEQFF	TGCAGTGCTAGACGAGACACCCTCTACAATGAGCAGTTCTTC
TRBV20-1	-	few	TRBJ1-4	CSARPPGSATNEKLFF	TGCAGTGCTAGACCCCCAGGGTCTGCAACTAATGAAAAACTGTTTTTT
TRBV6-5	-	many	TRBJ2-3	CASILSHSTDTQYF	TGTGCCAGCATTTTGAGTCATAGCACAGATACGCAGTATTTT
TRBV6-5	-	-	TRBJ1-1	CASSYAGVNTEAFF	TGTGCCAGCAGTTACGCCGGGGTGAACACTGAAGCTTTCTTT
TRBV20-1	-	-	TRBJ2-4	CSARDYPGDTNIQYF	TGCAGTGCTAGAGATTATCCAGGGGATACGAACATTCAGTACTTC
TRBV5-1	TRBD2	few	TRBJ2-5	CASSAGGLRSQYF	TGCGCCAGCAGCGCGGGGGGCCTAAGAAGCCAGTACTTC
TRBV24-1	TRBD1	-	TRBJ2-5	CATSDSGQGRETQYF	TGTGCCACCAGTGATTCGGGACAGGGACGAGAGACCCAGTACTTC
TRBV6-4	TRBD2	few	TRBJ2-1	CASSEFGTSGSGEQFF	TGTGCCAGCAGTGAATTCGGGACTAGCGGGAGCGGTGAGCAGTTCTTC
TRBV11-2	-	-	TRBJ1-2	CASSLQHDGYTF	TGTGCCAGCAGCTTGCAGCATGATGGCTACACCTTC
TRBV5-1	TRBD2	-	TRBJ2-5	CASSPSWGATQGGETQYF	TGCGCCAGCAGCCCCTCCTGGGGCGCCACCCAGGGAGGGGAGACCCAGTACTTC
TRBV14	-	-	TRBJ1-1	CASSQDPADFTEAFF	TGTGCCAGCAGCCAAGACCCAGCGGACTTCACTGAAGCTTTCTTT
TRBV12-3/TRBV12-4	TRBD1	few	TRBJ2-7	CASSPRQGSYEQYF	TGTGCCAGCTCCCCCCGACAGGGGAGTTACGAGCAGTACTTC
TRBV7-2	TRBD2	few	TRBJ2-1	CASSRGLAGYNEQFF	TGTGCCAGCAGCCGGGGACTAGCGGGATACAATGAGCAGTTCTTC
TRBV7-6	-	-	TRBJ2-7	CASSGLDRSSYEQYF	TGTGCCAGCAGCGGACTGGACAGAAGCTCCTACGAGCAGTACTTC
TRBV7-9	-	-	TRBJ2-5	CASKARSEAQYF	TGTGCCAGCAAAGCTAGAAGCGAGGCCCAGTACTTC
TRBV15	-	few	TRBJ1-5	CATSRDSGNQPQHF	TGTGCCACCAGCAGAGACAGCGGCAATCAGCCCCAGCATTTT
TRBV24-1	TRBD2	-	TRBJ2-5	CATSAPPGSGVQETQYF	TGTGCCACCAGTGCCCCCCCGGGTAGCGGGGTCCAAGAGACCCAGTACTTC
TRBV12-3/TRBV12-4	TRBD1	few	TRBJ1-1	CASRLQGLNTEAFF	TGTGCCAGCAGGTTACAGGGGTTGAACACTGAAGCTTTCTTT
TRBV4-3	-	-	TRBJ2-7	CASSHLSGDSSYEQYF	TGCGCCAGCAGCCACCTTAGCGGGGACAGCTCCTACGAGCAGTACTTC
TRBV7-2	-	few	TRBJ2-3	CASSLMRPDTQYF	TGTGCCAGCAGCTTAATGAGACCAGATACGCAGTATTTT
TRBV20-1	TRBD2	-	TRBJ2-7	CSAPPTSGRAHEQYF	TGCAGTGCTCCTCCGACTAGCGGGAGGGCCCACGAGCAGTACTTC
TRBV20-1	-	-	TRBJ2-3	CSASLGSSEDTQYF	TGCAGTGCTAGTCTCGGATCCAGCGAAGATACGCAGTATTTT
TRBV3-1	TRBD2	few	TRBJ2-1	CASSRAGVENEQFF	TGTGCCAGCAGCCGGGCGGGAGTGGAAAATGAGCAGTTCTTC